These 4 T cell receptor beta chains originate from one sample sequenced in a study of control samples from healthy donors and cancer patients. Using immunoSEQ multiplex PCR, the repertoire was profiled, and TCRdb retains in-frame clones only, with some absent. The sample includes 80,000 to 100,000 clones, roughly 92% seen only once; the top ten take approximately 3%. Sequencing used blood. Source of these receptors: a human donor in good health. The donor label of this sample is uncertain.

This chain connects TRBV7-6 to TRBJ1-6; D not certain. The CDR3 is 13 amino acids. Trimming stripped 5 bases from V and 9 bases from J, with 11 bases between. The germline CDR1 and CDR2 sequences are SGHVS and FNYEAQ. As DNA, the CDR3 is TGTGCCAGCAGCCACTATCGTTCTTCACCCCTCCACTTT. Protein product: CASSHYRSSPLHF.

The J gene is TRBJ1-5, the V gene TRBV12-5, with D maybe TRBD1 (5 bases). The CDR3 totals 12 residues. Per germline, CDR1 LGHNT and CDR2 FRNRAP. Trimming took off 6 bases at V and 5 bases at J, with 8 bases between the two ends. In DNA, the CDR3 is TGTGCTAGTGGACAAGGGGATCAGCCCCAGCATTTT. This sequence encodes CASGQGDQPQHF.

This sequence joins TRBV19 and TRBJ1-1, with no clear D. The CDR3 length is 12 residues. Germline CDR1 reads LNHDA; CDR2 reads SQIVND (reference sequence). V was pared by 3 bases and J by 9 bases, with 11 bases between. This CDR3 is CASSISGVKAFF. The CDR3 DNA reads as TGTGCCAGTAGTATTTCCGGGGTAAAAGCTTTCTTT.

Written as DNA, the CDR3 is TGTGCCAGCAGTCTTCGGACAGGGGGCGTTAATTCACCCCTCCACTTT. This sequence encodes CASSLRTGGVNSPLHF. The rearrangement links TRBV6-6 to TRBJ1-6, with TRBD1 identical over 11 bases. Germline V lookup: CDR1 MNHNY, CDR2 SVGAGI (reference sequence). V shed 5 bases and J 6 bases; nucleotides not matched to a gene: 6. There are 16 residues in the CDR3.